This T cell receptor beta chain comes out of a study of shared clonotypes between healthy human individuals. Sequenced by immunoSEQ multiplex PCR; TCRdb stores in-frame clones only, minus some. Of a few million clones in the sample, around 90% were seen once. The receptor's source is a man between 18 and 29 years old in good health. Some clones in this sample may be carry-over from other donors' samples. Material for sequencing was naive CD4+ T cells from PBMCs. Documented subset: CD45RA+ positively selected.

CDR3 amino acids: CASSLTGQNTDTQYF. CDR3 nucleotides: TGTGCCAGCAGCTTAACGGGACAGAACACAGATACGCAGTATTTT. The chain employs TRBV7-3 and TRBJ2-3; 7 bases agree with TRBD1. Germline V gene data show CDR1 as SGHTA and CDR2 as FQGTGA. The V gene end was trimmed by 0 bases and the J gene end by 2 bases; junction bases not matched to a gene: 2. The CDR3 runs to 15 residues.